The T cell receptor beta chain under discussion was sequenced for a study of shared clonotypes between healthy human individuals. In the authors' methods: ImmunoSEQ junction-only sequences lacked quality scores, so their filtering differed. This table comes from immunoSEQ multiplex PCR, and its TCRdb copy is limited to in-frame clones, with some not included. V, J and clone size are taken as reported in that table, and D and trimming were inferred from the DNA itself. The data show roughly 2.5 million clones, around nine tenths seen once. The CDR3 totals 13 residues. V shed 3 bases and J shed 9 bases, with 13 bases lying between them. Germline CDR1 and CDR2: SGDLS and YYNGEE.

This chain connects TRBV9 to TRBJ2-1; weak D call: TRBD2 (5 bases). Sequencing was carried out using naive CD4+ T cells sorted from blood. The subset was: CD45RA+ positively selected. This TCR was recovered from a young man in good health. DNA for the CDR3: TGTGCCAGCAGCGGGACTCGATTAGCTGAGCAGTTCTTC. Translation: CASSGTRLAEQFF.